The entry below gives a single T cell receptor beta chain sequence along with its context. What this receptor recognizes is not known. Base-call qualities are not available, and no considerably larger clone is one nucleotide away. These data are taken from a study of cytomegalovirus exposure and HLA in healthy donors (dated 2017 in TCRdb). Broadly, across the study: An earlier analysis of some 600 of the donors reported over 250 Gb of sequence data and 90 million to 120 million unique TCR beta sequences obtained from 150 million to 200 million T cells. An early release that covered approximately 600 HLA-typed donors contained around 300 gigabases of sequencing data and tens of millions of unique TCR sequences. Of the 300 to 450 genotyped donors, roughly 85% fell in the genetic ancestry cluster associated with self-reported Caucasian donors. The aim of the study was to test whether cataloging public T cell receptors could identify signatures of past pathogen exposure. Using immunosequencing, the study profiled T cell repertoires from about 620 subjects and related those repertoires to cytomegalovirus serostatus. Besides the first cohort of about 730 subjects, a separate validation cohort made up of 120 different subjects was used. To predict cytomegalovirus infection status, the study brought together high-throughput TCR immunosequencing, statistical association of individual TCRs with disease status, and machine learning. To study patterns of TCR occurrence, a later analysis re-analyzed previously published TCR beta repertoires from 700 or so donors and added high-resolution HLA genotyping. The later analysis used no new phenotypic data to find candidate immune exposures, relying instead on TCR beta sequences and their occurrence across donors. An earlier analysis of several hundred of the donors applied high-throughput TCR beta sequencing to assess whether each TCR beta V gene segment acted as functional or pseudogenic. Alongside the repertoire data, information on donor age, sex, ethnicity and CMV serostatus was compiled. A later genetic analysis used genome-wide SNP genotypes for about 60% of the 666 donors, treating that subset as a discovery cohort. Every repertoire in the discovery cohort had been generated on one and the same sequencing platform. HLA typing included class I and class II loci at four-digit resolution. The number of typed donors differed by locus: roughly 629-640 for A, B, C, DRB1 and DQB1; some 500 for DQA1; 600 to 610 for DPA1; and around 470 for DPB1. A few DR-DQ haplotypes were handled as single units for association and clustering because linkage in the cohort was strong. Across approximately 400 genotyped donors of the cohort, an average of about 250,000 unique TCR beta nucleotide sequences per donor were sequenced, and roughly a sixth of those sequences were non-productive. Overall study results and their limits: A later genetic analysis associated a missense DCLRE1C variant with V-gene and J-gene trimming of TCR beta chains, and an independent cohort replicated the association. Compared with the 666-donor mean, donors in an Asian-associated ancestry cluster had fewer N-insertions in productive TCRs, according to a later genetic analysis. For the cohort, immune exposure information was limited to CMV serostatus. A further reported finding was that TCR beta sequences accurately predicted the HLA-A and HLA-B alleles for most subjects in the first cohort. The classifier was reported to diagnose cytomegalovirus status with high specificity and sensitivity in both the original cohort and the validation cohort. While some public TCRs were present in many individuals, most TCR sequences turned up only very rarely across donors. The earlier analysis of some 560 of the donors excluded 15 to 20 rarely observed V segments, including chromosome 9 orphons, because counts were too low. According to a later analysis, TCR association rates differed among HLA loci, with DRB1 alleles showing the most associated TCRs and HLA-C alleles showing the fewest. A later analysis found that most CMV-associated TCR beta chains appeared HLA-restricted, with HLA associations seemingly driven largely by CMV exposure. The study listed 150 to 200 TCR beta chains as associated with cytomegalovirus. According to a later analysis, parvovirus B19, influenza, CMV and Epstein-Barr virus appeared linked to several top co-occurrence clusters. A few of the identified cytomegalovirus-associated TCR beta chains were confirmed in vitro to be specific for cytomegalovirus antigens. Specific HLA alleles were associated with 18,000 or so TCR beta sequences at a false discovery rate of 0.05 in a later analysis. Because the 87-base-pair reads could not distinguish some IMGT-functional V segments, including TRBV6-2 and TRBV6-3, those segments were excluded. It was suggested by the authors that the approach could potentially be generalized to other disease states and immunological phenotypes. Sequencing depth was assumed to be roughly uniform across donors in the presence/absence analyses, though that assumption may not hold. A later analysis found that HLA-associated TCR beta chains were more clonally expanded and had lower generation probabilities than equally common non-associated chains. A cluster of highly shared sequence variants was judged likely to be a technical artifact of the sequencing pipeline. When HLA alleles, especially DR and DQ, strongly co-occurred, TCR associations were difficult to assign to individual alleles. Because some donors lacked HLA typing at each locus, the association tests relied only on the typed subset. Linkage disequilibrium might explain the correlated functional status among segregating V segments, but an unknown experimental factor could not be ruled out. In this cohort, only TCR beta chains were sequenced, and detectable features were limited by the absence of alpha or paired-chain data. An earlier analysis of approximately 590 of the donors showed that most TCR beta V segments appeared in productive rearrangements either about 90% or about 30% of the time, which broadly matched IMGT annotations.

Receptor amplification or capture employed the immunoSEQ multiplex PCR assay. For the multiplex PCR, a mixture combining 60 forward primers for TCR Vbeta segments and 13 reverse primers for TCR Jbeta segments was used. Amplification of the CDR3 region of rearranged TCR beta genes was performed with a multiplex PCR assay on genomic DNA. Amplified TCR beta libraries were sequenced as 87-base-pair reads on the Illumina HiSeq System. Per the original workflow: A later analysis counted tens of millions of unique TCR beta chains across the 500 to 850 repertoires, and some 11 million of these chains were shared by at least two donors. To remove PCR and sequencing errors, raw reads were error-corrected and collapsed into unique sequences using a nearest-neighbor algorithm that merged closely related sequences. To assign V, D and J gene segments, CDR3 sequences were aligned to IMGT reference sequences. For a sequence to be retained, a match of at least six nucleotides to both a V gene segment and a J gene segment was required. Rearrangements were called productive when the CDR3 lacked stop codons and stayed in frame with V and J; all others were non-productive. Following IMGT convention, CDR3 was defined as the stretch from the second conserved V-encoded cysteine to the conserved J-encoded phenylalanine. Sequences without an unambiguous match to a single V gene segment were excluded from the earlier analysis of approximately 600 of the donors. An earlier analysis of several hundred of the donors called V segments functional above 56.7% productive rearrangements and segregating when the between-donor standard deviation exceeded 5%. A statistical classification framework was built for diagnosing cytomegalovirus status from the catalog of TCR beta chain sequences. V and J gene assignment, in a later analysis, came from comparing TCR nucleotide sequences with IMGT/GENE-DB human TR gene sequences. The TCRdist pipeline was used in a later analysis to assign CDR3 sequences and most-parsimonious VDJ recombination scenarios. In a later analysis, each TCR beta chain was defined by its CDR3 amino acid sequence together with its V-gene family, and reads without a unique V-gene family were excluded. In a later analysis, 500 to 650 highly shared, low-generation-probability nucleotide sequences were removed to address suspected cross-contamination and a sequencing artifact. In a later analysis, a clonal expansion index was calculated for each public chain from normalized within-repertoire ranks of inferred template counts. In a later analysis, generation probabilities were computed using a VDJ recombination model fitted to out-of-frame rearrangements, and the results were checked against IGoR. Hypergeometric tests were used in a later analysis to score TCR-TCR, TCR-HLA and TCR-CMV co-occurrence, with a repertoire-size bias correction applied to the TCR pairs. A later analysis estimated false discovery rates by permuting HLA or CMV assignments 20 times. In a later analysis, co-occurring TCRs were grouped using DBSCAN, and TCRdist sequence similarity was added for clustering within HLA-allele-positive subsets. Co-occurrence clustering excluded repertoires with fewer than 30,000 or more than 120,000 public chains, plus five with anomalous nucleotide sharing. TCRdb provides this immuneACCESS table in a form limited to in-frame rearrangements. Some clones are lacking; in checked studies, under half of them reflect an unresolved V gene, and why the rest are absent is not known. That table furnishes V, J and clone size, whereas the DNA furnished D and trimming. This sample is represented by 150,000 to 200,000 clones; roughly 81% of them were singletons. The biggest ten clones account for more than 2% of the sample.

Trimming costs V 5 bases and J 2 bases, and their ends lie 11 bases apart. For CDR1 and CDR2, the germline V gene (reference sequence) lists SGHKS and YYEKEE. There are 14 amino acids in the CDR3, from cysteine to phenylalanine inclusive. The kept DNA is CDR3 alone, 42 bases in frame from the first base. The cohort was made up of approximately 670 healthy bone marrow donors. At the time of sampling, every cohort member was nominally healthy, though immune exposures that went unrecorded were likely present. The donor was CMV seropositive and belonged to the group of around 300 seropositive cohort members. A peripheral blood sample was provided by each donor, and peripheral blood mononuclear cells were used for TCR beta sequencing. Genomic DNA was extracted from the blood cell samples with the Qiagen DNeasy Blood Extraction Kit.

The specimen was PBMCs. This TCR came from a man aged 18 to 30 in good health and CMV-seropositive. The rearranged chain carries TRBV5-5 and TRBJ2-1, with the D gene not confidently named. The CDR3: CASRSAATYNEQFF. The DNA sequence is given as TGTGCCAGCAGATCGGCGGCGACCTACAATGAGCAGTTCTTC.